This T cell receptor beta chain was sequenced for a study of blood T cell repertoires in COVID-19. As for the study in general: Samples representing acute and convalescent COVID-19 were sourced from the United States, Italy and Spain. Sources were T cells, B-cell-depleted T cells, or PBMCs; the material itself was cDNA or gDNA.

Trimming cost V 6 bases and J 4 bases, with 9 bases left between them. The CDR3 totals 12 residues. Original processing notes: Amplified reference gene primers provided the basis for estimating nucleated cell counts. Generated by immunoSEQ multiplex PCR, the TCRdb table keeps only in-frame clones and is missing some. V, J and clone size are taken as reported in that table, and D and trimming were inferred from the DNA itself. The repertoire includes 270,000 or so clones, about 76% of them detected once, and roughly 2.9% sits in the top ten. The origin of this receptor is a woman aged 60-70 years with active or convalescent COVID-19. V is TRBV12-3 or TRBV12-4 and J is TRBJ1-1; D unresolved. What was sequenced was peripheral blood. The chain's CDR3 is CASRGVSTEAFF. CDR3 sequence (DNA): TGTGCCAGCAGAGGAGTAAGCACTGAAGCTTTCTTT.